The 22 T cell receptor beta chains in this list originate from one sample, sequenced in a study of blood T cell repertoires in COVID-19. Generated by immunoSEQ multiplex PCR, the TCRdb table keeps only in-frame clones and is missing some. Of more than 95,000 clones in the sample, over 70% are singletons; the top ten hold 15%. The material sequenced was peripheral blood. These receptors were taken from a man aged 45-65 years with acute or convalescent COVID-19.

The rearrangement links TRBV5-1 to TRBJ2-4, with TRBD2 matching 12 bases. With 0 bases clipped from V and 7 bases from J, the junction kept 2 bases outside the gene matches. Germline CDR1 reads SGHRS; CDR2 reads YFSETQ. This CDR3 contains 15 residues. The CDR3 sequence is CASSLALAGGNIQYF. DNA of the CDR3: TGCGCCAGCAGCTTGGCCCTAGCGGGAGGGAACATTCAGTACTTC.

The chain combines TRBV25-1 with TRBJ2-7; 7 bases match TRBD1. Germline CDR1 is MGHDK and CDR2 is SYGVNS. With 2 bases clipped from V and 5 bases from J, the junction kept 6 bases outside the gene matches. CDR3 length: 14 amino acids. CDR3 in amino acids: CASSEPQGLDEQYF. The CDR3 DNA sequence: TGTGCCAGCAGTGAACCACAGGGGTTGGACGAGCAGTACTTC.

The chain combines TRBV10-3 with TRBJ2-3; D possibly corresponds to TRBD2 (6 bases). V shed 6 bases and J shed 0 bases, with 13 bases lying between them. This CDR3 region has 15 residues. Germline V lookup: CDR1 ENHRY, CDR2 SYGVKD. The DNA of the CDR3 is TGTGCCATCAGAGACTACGGGACTAGCACAGATACGCAGTATTTT. It translates to CAIRDYGTSTDTQYF.

The rearrangement links TRBV4-2 to TRBJ2-4; TRBD2 is a possible D gene (5 bases). Germline lookup yields CDR1 LGHNA and CDR2 YNFKEQ. CDR3 size: 16 residues. V was trimmed by 0 bases and J by 1 base, leaving 10 bases between them. The CDR3 sequence: CASSQEPGVAKNIQYF. The CDR3 nucleotides read TGTGCCAGCAGCCAAGAGCCCGGGGTGGCCAAAAACATTCAGTACTTC.

This chain uses TRBV28 with TRBJ1-2; 8 positions match TRBD1. The CDR3 has 13 residues. Germline trimming cut 4 bases from V and 6 bases from J; bases unmatched to any gene: 4. Germline CDR1 reads MDHEN; CDR2 reads SYDVKM. In DNA, the CDR3 is TGTGCCAGCAGTTCTTTGGACAGGGATGGCTACACCTTC. It encodes CASSSLDRDGYTF.

This chain joins TRBV27 and TRBJ2-7; D possibly corresponds to TRBD2 (6 bases). Germline CDR1 MNHEY, CDR2 SMNVEV (reference sequence). Trimming left V 5 bases short and J 7 bases short, with 15 bases between. The length of the CDR3 is 13 residues. CDR3 amino acids: CASSPSRLGEQYF. Here the CDR3 DNA reads TGTGCCAGCAGTCCGTCACGACTAGGGGAGCAGTACTTC.

CDR3: CASSPRGGGGNTIYF. The CDR3 DNA reads TGCGCCAGCAGCCCTCGGGGTGGAGGTGGAAACACCATATATTTT. The rearrangement links TRBV5-1 to TRBJ1-3; no firm D call. The CDR3 runs to 15 residues. V lost 4 bases to trimming and J lost 3 bases, with 14 bases between them. CDR1 and CDR2 from the germline V gene are SGHRS and YFSETQ.

The chain has TRBV24-1 and TRBJ1-3; D ambiguous. Germline-derived CDR1 and CDR2 are KGHDR and SFDVKD. The CDR3 spans 13 residues. The V end lost 3 bases, the J end lost 5 bases, and 7 bases lay between the germline ends. The CDR3 reads CATSDSVRNTIYF. The CDR3 DNA sequence: TGTGCCACCAGTGATAGCGTTCGAAACACCATATATTTT.

This chain connects TRBV30 to TRBJ1-2, with TRBD1 as a possible D gene (5 bases). The CDR3 consists of 13 residues. Trimming took off 3 bases at V and 2 bases at J, with 10 bases between the two ends. Germline V lookup: CDR1 GTSNPN, CDR2 SVGIG (reference sequence). The CDR3 bases are TGTGCCTGGAGCCAGAGACAGAACTATGGCTACACCTTC. Its protein is CAWSQRQNYGYTF.

The chain carries TRBV29-1 and TRBJ2-2; possible D gene TRBD2, 6 bases. V lost 7 bases and J lost 3, with 21 bases in between. Germline V gene lookup returns CDR1 SQVTM and CDR2 ANQGSEA. This CDR3 is 16 amino acids long. The CDR3 sequence: CSATRGGGRDTGELFF. The DNA of the CDR3 is TGCAGCGCCACCCGGGGAGGAGGGAGAGACACCGGGGAGCTGTTTTTT.

V is TRBV7-9 and J is TRBJ2-5, with 7 bases aligning to TRBD2. The CDR3 loop spans 14 amino acids. Germline trimming cut 5 bases from V and 5 bases from J; bases unmatched to any gene: 8. The germline V gene has CDR1 SEHNR and CDR2 FQNEAQ (reference sequence). In DNA form, the CDR3 reads TGTGCCAGCAGCATGGGACTACCTGAGGAGACCCAGTACTTC. The encoded protein is CASSMGLPEETQYF.

The gene calls are TRBV24-1 and TRBJ2-1; D is unclear. Trimming removed 5 bases at V and 7 bases at J, with 5 bases between. Germline CDR1 KGHDR, CDR2 SFDVKD. The CDR3 is 11 residues long. This chain's CDR3 is CATSGPNEQFF. The CDR3 nucleotides read TGTGCCACCAGTGGGCCAAATGAGCAGTTCTTC.

The V and J genes are TRBV6-5 and TRBJ2-6, with 10 bases that match TRBD1. Germline V gene sequence: CDR1 MNHEY, CDR2 SVGAGI. This CDR3 spans 16 amino acids. With V trimmed by 4 bases and J by 2 bases, 2 bases remained unmatched. The CDR3 region is CASSFGQGAGANVLTF. CDR3 DNA: TGTGCCAGCAGTTTTGGACAGGGGGCTGGGGCCAACGTCCTGACTTTC.

V is TRBV5-1 and J is TRBJ1-1; 8 bases align to TRBD1. Germline V CDR1 and CDR2: SGHRS, YFSETQ. The V segment lost 0 bases and the J segment 5 bases; nucleotides outside the gene matches: 21. This CDR3 spans 20 amino acids. CDR3 amino acids: CASSLAWGTGSRSRLTEAFF. The CDR3 nucleotides read TGCGCCAGCAGCTTGGCCTGGGGGACAGGATCCCGATCCAGACTTACTGAAGCTTTCTTT.

This clone came up a few times. V usage is TRBV28 and J usage is TRBJ2-1, with D possibly matching TRBD1 (6 bases). This CDR3 is 12 amino acids long. The germline CDR1 and CDR2 sequences are MDHEN and SYDVKM. Deletions cut 1 base from V and 10 bases from J, with 8 bases between. The CDR3 bases are TGTGCCAGCAGTTTATCGGGGACAGAGCAGTTCTTC. It is translated as CASSLSGTEQFF.

J is TRBJ2-7 and V is TRBV7-2, with 8 bases that match TRBD2. CDR1 and CDR2 from the germline V gene are SGHTA and FQGNSA. The CDR3 sequence is 13 residues long. Trimming at V came to 6 bases and at J to 2 bases, leaving 3 bases not matched to a gene. CDR3 nucleotides: TGTGCCAGCAGGAATAGCGGGACCTACGAGCAGTACTTC. Translation gives CASRNSGTYEQYF.

The chain links TRBV11-2 to TRBJ2-7, with 11 bases lining up with TRBD1. CDR3 length equals 17 residues. Germline values: CDR1 SGHAT, CDR2 FQNNGV. J was trimmed by 2 bases and V by 1 base; bases with no gene match: 7. The CDR3 region has the DNA TGTGCCAGCAGCTTAGCAGGACAGGGGGCGGCAGCCTACGAGCAGTACTTC. Translating it yields CASSLAGQGAAAYEQYF.

The rearrangement links TRBV28 to TRBJ2-5; 10 nucleotides line up with TRBD1. J lost 4 bases, V lost 4 bases, and 9 bases had no gene match. Germline-derived CDR1 and CDR2 are MDHEN and SYDVKM. CDR3 length: 16 amino acids. CDR3 DNA: TGTGCCAGCAGTTCTTACCGGACAGGGGGTGGAGAGACCCAGTACTTC. It translates to CASSSYRTGGGETQYF.

The chain has TRBV12-3 or TRBV12-4 and TRBJ1-1; D not resolved. This CDR3 region has 13 residues. The germline V and J ends were trimmed by 3 bases and 1 base, with 6 bases remaining between them. CDR3 region: CASSFGRNTEAFF. Here the CDR3 DNA reads TGTGCCAGCAGTTTTGGGAGGAACACTGAAGCTTTCTTT.

This clone was seen only a few times. The chain uses TRBV7-8 and TRBJ2-2, with D perhaps being TRBD1 or TRBD2 (5 bases each). Trimming cost V 5 bases and J 4 bases, with 20 bases left between them. The CDR3 spans 17 residues. The V gene's germline CDR1 is SGHVS and CDR2 FQNEAQ. The CDR3 DNA reads TGTGCCAGCAGCCGAGGGTGGGCTAGGGGTCCCACCGGGGAGCTGTTTTTT. It is translated as CASSRGWARGPTGELFF.

This clone was observed a few times. At the DNA level, this CDR3 is encoded by other sequences in the same sample as well. This chain uses TRBV18 with TRBJ1-5; the match to TRBD1 covers 9 bases. J lost 2 bases, V lost 2 bases, and 1 base had no gene match. The CDR3 spans 15 residues. CDR1 and CDR2 from the germline V gene are KGHSH and LQKENI. The CDR3 nucleotides read TGTGCCAGCTCACCAGACAGGGGGGGCAATCAGCCCCAGCATTTT. This sequence encodes CASSPDRGGNQPQHF.

The chain employs TRBV3-1 (or the pseudogene TRBV3-2) and TRBJ2-2, with 9 nucleotides matching TRBD2. The germline V gene encodes CDR1 LGHDT and CDR2 YNNKEL (reference sequence). The CDR3 spans 19 residues. Unmatched junction bases numbered 12, after V lost 3 bases and J lost 1 base. CDR3 nucleotide sequence: TGTGCCAGCAGCCAGATCTTACCGGGACTAGCCCAGAACACCGGGGAGCTGTTTTTT. This codes for CASSQILPGLAQNTGELFF.